Presented here are 14 T cell receptor beta chains from one specimen sequenced in a study of shared clonotypes between healthy human individuals. Produced via immunoSEQ multiplex PCR; TCRdb's table is partial and in-frame only. The sample has roughly 680,000 clones; just under 75% are singletons. The source material was memory CD4+ T cells sorted from blood. As for subset: CD45RA-negative fraction. The receptors originated from a young woman in good health.

The rearrangement uses TRBV2 and TRBJ2-1, with TRBD2 identical over 12 bases. Germline V gene data show CDR1 as SNHLY and CDR2 as FYNNEI. This CDR3 comprises 14 residues. The V and J ends lost 7 bases and 10 bases, in that order; junction bases with no gene match: 8. The CDR3 DNA sequence: TGTGCCAGCAAGCTAGCGGGAGGGCCATGGGAGCAGTTCTTC. Its protein is CASKLAGGPWEQFF.

The chain uses TRBV19 and TRBJ2-2; D is unclear. In germline, CDR1 is LNHDA, CDR2 SQIVND (reference sequence). With 5 bases removed from V and 5 bases from J, the gap between germline ends came to 18 bases. The CDR3 consists of 16 residues. The CDR3 nucleotides are TGTGCCAGTAGTCCCGTAGGAGCCACGTGGACCGGGGAGCTGTTTTTT. It is translated as CASSPVGATWTGELFF. The full variable domain, completed using reference TRBV19 and TRBJ2-2, is DGGITQSPKYLFRKEGQNVTLSCEQNLNHDAMYWYRQDPGQGLRLIYYSQIVNDFQKGDIAEGYSVSREKKESFPLTVTSAQKNPTAFYLCASSPVGATWTGELFFGEGSRLTVL.

The chain couples TRBV6-1 to TRBJ2-5; 8 nucleotides agree with TRBD1. The CDR3 consists of 14 residues. Germline V CDR1 and CDR2: MNHNS, SASEGT. With V trimmed by 5 bases and J by 3 bases, 5 bases remained unmatched. The chain's CDR3 is CASSFGQGKETQYF. Written as DNA, the CDR3 is TGTGCCAGCAGTTTCGGACAGGGTAAAGAGACCCAGTACTTC.

This clone came up once. The chain combines TRBV2 with TRBJ2-7; 10 bases are shared with TRBD2. This CDR3 has 17 amino acids. Trimming took 11 bases from V and 0 from J; bases not matched to a gene: 16. Germline V gives CDR1 SNHLY, CDR2 FYNNEI. DNA for the CDR3: TGTGCCTCCGGAGGGAGCCTAGCGGGAGTCTCCTCCTACGAGCAGTACTTC. Protein product: CASGGSLAGVSSYEQYF.

This clone was counted a single time. The chain is built from TRBV28 and TRBJ2-7; 15 nucleotides line up with TRBD2. The V and J ends lost 6 bases and 9 bases, in that order; junction bases with no gene match: 6. Germline values: CDR1 MDHEN, CDR2 SYDVKM. The CDR3 is 14 amino acids. The CDR3 nucleotides are TGTGCCAGCAGCCCCGGACTAGCGGGAGGGGTGCAGTACTTC. It codes for CASSPGLAGGVQYF.

This clone was observed a few times. This chain links TRBV11-2 with TRBJ2-3; D possibly matches TRBD1 or TRBD2 (5 bases each). The germline gives CDR1 SGHAT, CDR2 FQNNGV. The CDR3 length is 14 residues. The V and J ends lost 4 bases and 0 bases respectively, with 8 bases between them. CDR3 sequence (DNA): TGTGCCAGCAGCTGGGGGAGTAGCACAGATACGCAGTATTTT. The encoded protein is CASSWGSSTDTQYF.

This chain joins TRBV25-1 and TRBJ2-3, with TRBD2 identical over 10 bases. Per germline, CDR1 MGHDK and CDR2 SYGVNS. The ends lost 3 bases at V and 5 bases at J; junction bases unmatched: 8. The CDR3 runs to 16 residues. This CDR3 reads CASSETQREGQDTQYF. In nucleotides, the CDR3 is TGTGCCAGCAGTGAGACCCAGCGGGAGGGCCAAGATACGCAGTATTTT.

Only a few counts were recorded for this clone. The chain is built from TRBV5-5 and TRBJ1-3; no reliable D call. CDR3 length: 17 residues. CDR1 SGHKS and CDR2 YYEKEE come from the germline V gene (reference sequence). Trimming cost V 4 bases and J 0 bases, with 17 bases left between them. The CDR3 DNA reads as TGTGCCAGCAGCCTCCTCTTCTCGCCAGCCTCTGGAAACACCATATATTTT. Residues: CASSLLFSPASGNTIYF.

The rearrangement uses TRBV5-5 and TRBJ2-5; maybe TRBD1 (6 bases). Germline CDR1 and CDR2: SGHKS and YYEKEE (reference sequence). Between the trimmed V and J ends, which lost 4 bases and 0 bases, there was a span of 16 bases. There are 16 residues in the CDR3. DNA of the CDR3: TGTGCCAGCAGCCCCAATCAGGGGTTAAACCAAGAGACCCAGTACTTC. The encoded protein is CASSPNQGLNQETQYF.

This clone turned up a few times. The J gene is TRBJ1-2, the V gene TRBV9, with D possibly being TRBD1 (6 bases). Germline V gives CDR1 SGDLS, CDR2 YYNGEE. The CDR3 extends over 16 amino acids. Trimming cost V 6 bases and J 4 bases, with 22 bases left between them. DNA for the CDR3: TGTGCCAGCACCTCCGGCCGAGGGGGGGGCGCCTATGGCTACACCTTC. Translating it yields CASTSGRGGGAYGYTF.

This sequence joins TRBV28 and TRBJ2-3; 11 bases match TRBD2. The CDR3 has 15 amino acids. CDR1 and CDR2 from the germline V gene are MDHEN and SYDVKM. The V segment lost 11 bases and the J segment 5 bases; nucleotides outside the gene matches: 12. As DNA, the CDR3 is TGTGCCGGAAGTACTAGCGGGAGTTCGGAAGATACGCAGTATTTT. Amino acids: CAGSTSGSSEDTQYF. Full variable domain (remainder filled in from reference TRBV28 and TRBJ2-3): DVKVTQSSRYLVKRTGEKVFLECVQDMDHENMFWYRQDPGLGLRLIYFSYDVKMKEKGDIPEGYSVSREKKERFSLILESASTNQTSMYLCAGSTSGSSEDTQYFGPGTRLTVL.

The chain joins TRBV6-5 to TRBJ2-1; no reliable D call. With 2 bases removed from V and 0 bases from J, the gap between germline ends came to 8 bases. CDR3 size: 15 residues. Looked up from germline, CDR1 is MNHEY and CDR2 is SVGAGI. The chain's CDR3 is CASSYRVNSYNEQFF. DNA of the CDR3: TGTGCCAGCAGTTACCGGGTTAACTCCTACAATGAGCAGTTCTTC.

The J gene is TRBJ2-1, the V gene TRBV19; TRBD2 matches 7 bases. Trimming cost V 5 bases and J 4 bases; bases outside gene matches: 14. CDR3 size: 17 residues. Germline CDR1 is LNHDA and CDR2 is SQIVND (reference sequence). The CDR3 protein is CASSSGEGPGPYNEQFF. CDR3 bases: TGTGCCAGTAGTTCGGGGGAGGGCCCCGGTCCTTACAATGAGCAGTTCTTC.

The genes are TRBV6-1 and TRBJ1-5, with D possibly TRBD1 on 6 matching bases. Germline V gene sequence: CDR1 MNHNS, CDR2 SASEGT. The length of the CDR3 is 14 residues. V was cut by 11 bases and J by 9 bases, with 23 bases left in between. The CDR3 loop is CASRAQGLEGPQHF. The DNA of the CDR3 is TGTGCCTCAAGAGCACAGGGCTTGGAAGGGCCCCAGCATTTT.